The T cell receptor (beta chain) described here comes from a study of T cell responses to AZD1222 COVID-19 vaccine. Regarding the study as a whole: Spike-specific TCR breadth and depth went up after people got two AZD1222 doses. Repertoires were collected only later (after the peak T cell response had occurred).

The CDR3 covers 13 residues. J lost 4 bases, V lost 5 bases, and 3 bases had no gene match. Germline loops: CDR1 SEHNR, CDR2 FQNEAQ (reference sequence). This clone appeared a few times. Antigen: not known. This table comes from immunoSEQ multiplex PCR, and its TCRdb copy is limited to in-frame clones, with some not included. This table holds about 150,000 clones, about 92% found once. The source is an adult in good health. The chain recombines TRBV7-9 with TRBJ2-3, with 7 bases identical to TRBD1. The sample here was peripheral blood, taken on day 0 of AZD1222 vaccination. This CDR3 is CASSPRGPDTQYF. The CDR3 DNA reads TGTGCCAGCAGCCCAAGGGGGCCAGATACGCAGTATTTT.